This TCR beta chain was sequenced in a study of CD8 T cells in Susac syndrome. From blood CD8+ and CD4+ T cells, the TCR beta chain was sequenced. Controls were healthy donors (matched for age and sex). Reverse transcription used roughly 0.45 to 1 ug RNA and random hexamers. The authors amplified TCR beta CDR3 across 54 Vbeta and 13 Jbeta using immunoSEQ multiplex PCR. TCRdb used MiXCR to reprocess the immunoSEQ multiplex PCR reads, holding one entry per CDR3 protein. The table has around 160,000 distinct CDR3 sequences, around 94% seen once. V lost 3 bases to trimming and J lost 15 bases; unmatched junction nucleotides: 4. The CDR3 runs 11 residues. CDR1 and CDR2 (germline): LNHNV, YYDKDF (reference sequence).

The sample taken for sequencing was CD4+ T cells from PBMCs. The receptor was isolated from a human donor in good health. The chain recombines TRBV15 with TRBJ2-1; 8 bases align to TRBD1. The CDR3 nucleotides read TGTGCCACCAGCAGGACAGGGGAGACGTTCTTC. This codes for CATSRTGETFF.